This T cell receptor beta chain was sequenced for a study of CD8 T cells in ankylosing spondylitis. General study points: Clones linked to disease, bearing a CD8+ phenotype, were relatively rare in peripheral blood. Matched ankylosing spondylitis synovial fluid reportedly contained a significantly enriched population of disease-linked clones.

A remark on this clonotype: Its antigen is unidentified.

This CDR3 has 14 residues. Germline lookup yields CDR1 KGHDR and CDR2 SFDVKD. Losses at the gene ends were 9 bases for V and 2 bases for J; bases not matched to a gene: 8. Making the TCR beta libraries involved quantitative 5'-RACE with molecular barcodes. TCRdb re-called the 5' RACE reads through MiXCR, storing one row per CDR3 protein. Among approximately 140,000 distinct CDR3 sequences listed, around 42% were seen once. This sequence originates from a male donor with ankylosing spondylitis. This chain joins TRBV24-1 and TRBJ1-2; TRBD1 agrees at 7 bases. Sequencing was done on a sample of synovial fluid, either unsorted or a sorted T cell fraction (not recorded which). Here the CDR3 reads CATPRQGKNYGYTF. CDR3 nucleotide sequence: TGTGCCACCCCCCGACAGGGAAAAAACTATGGCTACACCTTC.